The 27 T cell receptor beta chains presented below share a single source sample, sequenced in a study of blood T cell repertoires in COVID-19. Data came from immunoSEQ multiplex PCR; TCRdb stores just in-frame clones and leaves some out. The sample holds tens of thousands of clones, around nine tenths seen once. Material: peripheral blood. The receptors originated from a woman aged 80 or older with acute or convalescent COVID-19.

The CDR3 spells CASSPSTGGDQPQHF. The CDR3 coding sequence is TGCGCCAGCAGCCCGAGCACAGGGGGGGATCAGCCCCAGCATTTT. The rearrangement links TRBV5-1 to TRBJ1-5, with 8 bases that match TRBD1. In germline, CDR1 is SGHRS, CDR2 YFSETQ. The junction had 8 bases not matched to a gene; V was cut back by 4 bases and J by 5 bases. The CDR3 has 15 residues.

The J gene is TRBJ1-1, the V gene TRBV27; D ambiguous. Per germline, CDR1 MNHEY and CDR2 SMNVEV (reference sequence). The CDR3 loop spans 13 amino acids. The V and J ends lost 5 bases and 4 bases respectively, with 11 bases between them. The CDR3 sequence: CASSVEGSTEAFF. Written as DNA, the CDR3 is TGTGCCAGCAGTGTGGAGGGTTCCACTGAAGCTTTCTTT.

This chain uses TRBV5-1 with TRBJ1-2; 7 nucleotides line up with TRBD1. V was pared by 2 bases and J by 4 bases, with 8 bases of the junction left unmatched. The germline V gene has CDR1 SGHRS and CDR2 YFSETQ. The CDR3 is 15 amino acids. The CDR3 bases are TGCGCCAGCAGCTTCGCCGGGACAGAGTTCTATGGCTACACCTTC. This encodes CASSFAGTEFYGYTF.

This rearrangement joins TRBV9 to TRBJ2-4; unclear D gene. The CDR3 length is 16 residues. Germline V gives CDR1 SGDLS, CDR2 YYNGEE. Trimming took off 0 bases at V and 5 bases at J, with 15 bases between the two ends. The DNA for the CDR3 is TGTGCCAGCAGCGTAGCTTCAAGTGGGCTCCAAAACATTCAGTACTTC. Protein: CASSVASSGLQNIQYF. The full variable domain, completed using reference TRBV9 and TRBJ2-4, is DSGVTQTPKHLITATGQRVTLRCSPRSGDLSVYWYQQSLDQGLQFLIQYYNGEERAKGNILERFSAQQFPDLHSELNLSSLELGDSALYFCASSVASSGLQNIQYFGAGTRLSVL.

CDR3 loop: CASSRDRVNTEAFF. In DNA form, the CDR3 reads TGTGCCAGTAGTAGGGACAGGGTGAACACTGAAGCTTTCTTT. The chain employs TRBV19 and TRBJ1-1, with 9 bases aligning to TRBD1. The CDR3 is 14 residues long. From germline, CDR1 is LNHDA and CDR2 SQIVND (reference sequence). Losses at the gene ends were 4 bases for V and 0 bases for J; bases not matched to a gene: 0.

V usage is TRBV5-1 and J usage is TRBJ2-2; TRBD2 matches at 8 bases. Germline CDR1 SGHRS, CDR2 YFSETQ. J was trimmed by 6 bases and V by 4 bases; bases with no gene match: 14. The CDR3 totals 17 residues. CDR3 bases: TGCGCCAGCAGCCAAATCCCGGGACTAGGTGTCTCCGGGGAGCTGTTTTTT. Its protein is CASSQIPGLGVSGELFF.

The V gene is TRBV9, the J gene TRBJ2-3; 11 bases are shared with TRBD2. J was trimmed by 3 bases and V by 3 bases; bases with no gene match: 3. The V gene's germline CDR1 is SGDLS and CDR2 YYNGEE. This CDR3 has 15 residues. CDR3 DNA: TGTGCCAGCAGCGGAGGGACTAGCGGAACAGATACGCAGTATTTT. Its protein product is CASSGGTSGTDTQYF.

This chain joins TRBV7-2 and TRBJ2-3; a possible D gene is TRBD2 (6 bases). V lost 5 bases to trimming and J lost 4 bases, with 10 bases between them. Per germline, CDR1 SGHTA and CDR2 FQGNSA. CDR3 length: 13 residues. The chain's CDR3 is CASSMGLPDTQYF. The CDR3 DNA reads TGTGCCAGCAGCATGGGACTTCCAGATACGCAGTATTTT. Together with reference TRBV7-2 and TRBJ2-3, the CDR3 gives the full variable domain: GAGVSQSPSNKVTEKGKDVELRCDPISGHTALYWYRQSLGQGLEFLIYFQGNSAPDKSGLPSDRFSAERTGGSVSTLTIQRTQQEDSAVYLCASSMGLPDTQYFGPGTRLTVL.

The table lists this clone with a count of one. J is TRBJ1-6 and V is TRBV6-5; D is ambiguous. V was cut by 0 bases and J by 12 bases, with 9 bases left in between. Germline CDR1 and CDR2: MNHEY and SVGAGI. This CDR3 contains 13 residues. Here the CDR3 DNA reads TGTGCCAGCAGTTACTCCGAGGTGTTACCCCTCCACTTT. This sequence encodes CASSYSEVLPLHF.

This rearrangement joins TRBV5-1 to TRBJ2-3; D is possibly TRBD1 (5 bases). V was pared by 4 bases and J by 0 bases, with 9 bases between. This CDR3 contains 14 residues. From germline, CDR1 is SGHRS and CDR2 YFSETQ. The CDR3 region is CASSPTASTDTQYF. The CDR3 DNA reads TGCGCCAGCAGCCCGACAGCTAGCACAGATACGCAGTATTTT.

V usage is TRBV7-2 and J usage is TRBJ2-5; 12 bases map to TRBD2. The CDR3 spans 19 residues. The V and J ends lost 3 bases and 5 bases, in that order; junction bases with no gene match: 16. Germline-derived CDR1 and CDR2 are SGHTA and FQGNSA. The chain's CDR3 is CASSFGTVASGRAGETQYF. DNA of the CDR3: TGTGCCAGCAGCTTCGGCACTGTGGCTAGCGGGAGGGCCGGGGAGACCCAGTACTTC.

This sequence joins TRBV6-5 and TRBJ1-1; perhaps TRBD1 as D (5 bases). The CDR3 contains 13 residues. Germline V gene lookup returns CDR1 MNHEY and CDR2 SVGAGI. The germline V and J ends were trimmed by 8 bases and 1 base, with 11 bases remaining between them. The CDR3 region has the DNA TGTGCCAGCGGAGGGGTTACGAACACTGAAGCTTTCTTT. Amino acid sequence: CASGGVTNTEAFF.

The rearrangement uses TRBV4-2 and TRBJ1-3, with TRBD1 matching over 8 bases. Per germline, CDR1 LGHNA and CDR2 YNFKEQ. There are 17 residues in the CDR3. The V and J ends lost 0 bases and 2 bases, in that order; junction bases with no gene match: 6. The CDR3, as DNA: TGTGCCAGCAGCCAAGAGATCGGACAGGGAGCTGGAAACACCATATATTTT. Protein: CASSQEIGQGAGNTIYF.

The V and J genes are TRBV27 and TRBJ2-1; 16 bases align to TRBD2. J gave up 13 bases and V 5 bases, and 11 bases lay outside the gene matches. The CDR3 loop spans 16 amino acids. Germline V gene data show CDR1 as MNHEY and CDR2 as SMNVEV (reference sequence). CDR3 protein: CASSIPGTSGGAPQFF. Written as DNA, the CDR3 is TGTGCCAGCAGTATTCCCGGGACTAGCGGGGGGGCTCCCCAGTTCTTC.

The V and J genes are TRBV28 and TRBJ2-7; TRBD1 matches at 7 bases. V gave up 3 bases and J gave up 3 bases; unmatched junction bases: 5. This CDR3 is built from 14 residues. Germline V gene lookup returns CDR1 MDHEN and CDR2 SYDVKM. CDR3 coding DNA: TGTGCCAGCAGTTTTTCCGGGACAGTCTACGAGCAGTACTTC. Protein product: CASSFSGTVYEQYF.

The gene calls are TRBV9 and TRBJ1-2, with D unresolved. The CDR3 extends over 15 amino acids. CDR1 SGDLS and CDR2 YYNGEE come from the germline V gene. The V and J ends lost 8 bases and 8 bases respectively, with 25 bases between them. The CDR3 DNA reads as TGTGCCAGACGGGTTGGGGAGGGAATAGATGGAGGCTACACCTTC. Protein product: CARRVGEGIDGGYTF.

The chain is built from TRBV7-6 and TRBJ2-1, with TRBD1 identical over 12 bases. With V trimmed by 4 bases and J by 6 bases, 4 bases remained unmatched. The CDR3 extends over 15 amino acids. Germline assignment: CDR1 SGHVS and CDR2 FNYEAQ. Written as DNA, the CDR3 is TGTGCCAGCAGCTCCGGGACAGGGGGCCTCAATGAGCAGTTCTTC. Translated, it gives CASSSGTGGLNEQFF.

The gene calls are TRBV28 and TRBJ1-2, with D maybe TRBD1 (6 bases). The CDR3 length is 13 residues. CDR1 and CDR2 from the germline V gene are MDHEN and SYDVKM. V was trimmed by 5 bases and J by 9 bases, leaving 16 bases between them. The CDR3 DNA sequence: TGTGCCAGCAGTCCCGGGACACCATCCAGCTACACCTTC. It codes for CASSPGTPSSYTF.

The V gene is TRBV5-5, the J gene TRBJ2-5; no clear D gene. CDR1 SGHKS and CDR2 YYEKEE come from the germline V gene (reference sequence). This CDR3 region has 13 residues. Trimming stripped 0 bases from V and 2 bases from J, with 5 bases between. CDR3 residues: CASSLAQQETQYF. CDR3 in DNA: TGTGCCAGCAGCTTGGCCCAACAAGAGACCCAGTACTTC.

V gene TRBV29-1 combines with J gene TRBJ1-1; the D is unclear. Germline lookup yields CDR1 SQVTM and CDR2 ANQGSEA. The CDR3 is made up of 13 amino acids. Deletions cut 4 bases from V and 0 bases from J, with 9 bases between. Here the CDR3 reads CSVAEVLNTEAFF. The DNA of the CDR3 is TGCAGCGTTGCGGAGGTCCTGAACACTGAAGCTTTCTTT.

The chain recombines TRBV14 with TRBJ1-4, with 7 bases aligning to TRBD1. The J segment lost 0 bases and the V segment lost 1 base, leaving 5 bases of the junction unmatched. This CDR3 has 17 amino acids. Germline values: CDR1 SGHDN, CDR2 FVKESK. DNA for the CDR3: TGTGCCAGCAGCCAAGCGACAGGGTACGCAACTAATGAAAAACTGTTTTTT. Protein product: CASSQATGYATNEKLFF.

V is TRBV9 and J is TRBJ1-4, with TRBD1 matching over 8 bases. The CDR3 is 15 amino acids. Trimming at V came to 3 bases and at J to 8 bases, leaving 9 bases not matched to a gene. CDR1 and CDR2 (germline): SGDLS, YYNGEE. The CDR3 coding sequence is TGTGCCAGCAGCGGTCAAGGGACAGGTGAAGAAAAACTGTTTTTT. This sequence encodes CASSGQGTGEEKLFF.

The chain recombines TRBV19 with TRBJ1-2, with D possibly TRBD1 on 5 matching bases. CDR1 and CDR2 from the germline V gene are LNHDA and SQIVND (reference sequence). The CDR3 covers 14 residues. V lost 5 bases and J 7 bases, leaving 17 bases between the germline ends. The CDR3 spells CASSRGGTPGGYTF. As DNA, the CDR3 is TGTGCCAGTAGTCGCGGCGGGACTCCCGGTGGCTACACCTTC.

This CDR3 reads CASSLVAGNTEAFF. CDR3 nucleotide sequence: TGTGCCAGCAGCTTAGTGGCAGGGAACACTGAAGCTTTCTTT. V usage is TRBV7-8 and J usage is TRBJ1-1; no reliable D call. From germline, CDR1 is SGHVS and CDR2 FQNEAQ. V was shortened by 1 base and J by 1 base, with 7 bases between the two germline ends. The CDR3 is 14 residues long.

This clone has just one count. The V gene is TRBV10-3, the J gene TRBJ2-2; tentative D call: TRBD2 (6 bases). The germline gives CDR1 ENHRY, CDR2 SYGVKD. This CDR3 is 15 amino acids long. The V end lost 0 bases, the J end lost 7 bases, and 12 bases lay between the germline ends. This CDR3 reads CAISESGGASGELFF. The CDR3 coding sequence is TGTGCCATCAGTGAGTCGGGGGGAGCCAGCGGGGAGCTGTTTTTT.

The CDR3 spells CASSQGGTGPDTQYF. In DNA, the CDR3 is TGTGCCAGCAGCCAGGGGGGGACAGGGCCGGATACGCAGTATTTT. This sequence joins TRBV7-2 and TRBJ2-3, with 9 bases aligning to TRBD1. The CDR3 is 15 residues long. CDR1 SGHTA and CDR2 FQGNSA come from the germline V gene. Trimming removed 5 bases from V and 6 bases from J; junction bases left unmatched: 9.

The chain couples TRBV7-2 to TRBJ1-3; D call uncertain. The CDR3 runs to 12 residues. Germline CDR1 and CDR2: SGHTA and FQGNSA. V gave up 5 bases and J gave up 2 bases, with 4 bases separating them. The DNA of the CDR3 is TGTGCCAGCAGCGACACTGGAAACACCATATATTTT. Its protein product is CASSDTGNTIYF.